Listed below are T cell receptor beta chains from one sample, sequenced in a study of a mutant IDH1 vaccine in newly diagnosed glioma. Their antigens remain unidentified. Repertoires were generated with immunoSEQ multiplex PCR, while TCRdb's copy carries only in-frame clones and drops some. The sample yields about 110,000 clones, 75% to 90% seen once. The sample in question was PBMCs, obtained from a glioma patient whose treatment included an IDH1 peptide vaccine. The source is a woman between 50 and 59 years old with glioma. CDR3s leave out the opening cysteine and the closing phenylalanine or tryptophan. Part of the rows lack a size; the others show once, few, many or a class for expanded clones.

v_call clone_size cdr3_aa
TRBV27 NA ASSFGAGQTGELF
TRBV9 NA ASSVGSRGGTDTQY
TRBV28 NA ASSSGQGPTGAF
TRBV28 NA ASRGSGTGILGEQY
TRBV13 NA ASSLWDREYEQY
TRBV6-1 NA ASSERAGTGYT
TRBV28 NA ASTRGVRRKETQY
TRBV11-2 NA ASSFLLAGDYEQY
TRBV5-1 NA ASSLYGPLGTEQY
TRBV19 NA ASSMRVSGPTDTQY
TRBV10-3 NA ATAPGRNSGRGIEQY
TRBV25-1 NA ASSPPRAPNTGELF
TRBV7-8 NA ASSVGDRYYEQY
TRBV11-2 NA ASSLGTGSPYEQY
TRBV6-1 NA ASSEDRPIVTDTQY
TRBV5-6 NA ASSLGGPYGYT
TRBV27 NA ASSSSGPLNYGYT
TRBV5-1 once ASSLTAATGDEQF
TRBV7-9 NA ASSRPGSSGNTIY
TRBV18 NA ASSPLTNYNEQF
TRBV5-1 NA ASSVGQGGETQY
TRBV6-6 NA ASRQYNEQF
TRBV14 NA ASSQGGGNYGYT
TRBV5-6 NA ASSLVAGDGYT
TRBV19 NA ASSSAFAGGWNEQF
TRBV2 NA ASRPGRGSYEQY
TRBV4-1 few ASSQGREGPAF
TRBV9 NA ASSADTRTDGTGELF
TRBV11-2 NA ASSLGGSSGGETQY
TRBV2 NA ASRGTGWDTEAF
TRBV9 NA ASRGTLGNEQF
TRBV5-1 once ASSLARTSGRYEQY
TRBV29-1 NA SVWATYEQY
TRBV5-5 NA ASNPQGGYGYT
TRBV5-6 few ASSFGTSGRRRGETQY
TRBV5-6 NA ASSLGQRLAGFYEQY
TRBV9 NA ASSVASGSLDTQY
TRBV9 few ASSGLAGGGETQY
TRBV5-1 NA ASSRDGSADTQY
TRBV2 NA ASLSEHQTGDTQY
TRBV7-9 few ASSLVHTEAF
TRBV5-1 NA ASRSPGTIYNEQF
TRBV7-3 NA ASSRLNPQVNQPQH
TRBV6-5 NA ASSSGLYNEQF
TRBV19 few ASSDRDRGLGGYT
TRBV18 NA ASSLNRGPGTNEKLF
TRBV27 NA ASSLLAGVGNEQF
TRBV28 NA ASSSPQGAGETQY
TRBV6-5 NA ASSYSHPGELF
TRBV2 NA ASMARYPDTQY
TRBV28 NA ASSLYRGTDTQY
TRBV30 NA AWLSDNPRRGTEAF
TRBV21-1 NA ASSKKKDRAMNTEAF
TRBV7-9 once ASSFLVTGAGELF
TRBV6-5 once ASSYGGPRDNSPLH
TRBV27 NA ASSSPGVGSYEQY
TRBV6-6 NA ASSYSDGIGQF
TRBV7-3 NA ASSSLNNEQF
TRBV27 NA ASSRIENTEAF
TRBV5-1 NA ASSLAGSTTLKETQY